This T cell receptor beta chain stems from a study of human T cells and chemical hapten exposure (dated by TCRdb to the early 2020s). Turning to the overall study: For sensitization, 2% DPC in acetone was applied to a roughly 2 cm by roughly 2 cm area of upper inner arm skin. Throughout the approximately 25-week study period, patients were also given weekly therapeutic DPC doses on the scalp. Patch testing was performed on the upper back with Finn chambers containing 0.01% DPC, and the patch tests were scored after 6 days according to International Contact Dermatitis Research Group standards. The patient cohort, mostly female, included alopecia areata with under or over 50% scalp involvement, alopecia totalis and alopecia universalis. Libraries were combined into a pool for sequencing, and differences in TCR yield between samples came mainly from small differences in library volumes within the pool. The study tracked peripheral blood TCR repertoire changes in vivo during primary and secondary sensitization to the hapten diphenylcyclopropenone (DPC) in alopecia patients. Patient blood was sampled pre-sensitization (week 0) and at 2, 6 and about 24 weeks after DPC sensitization. For TCR sequencing, blood came from 25 to 35 alopecia patients at anywhere from one to four time points (pre-sensitization, 2, 6 and 24 weeks). The investigation overall reported the following: The number of PT1 expanded TCRs positively correlated with patch test score, significant at thresholds 8, 16 and 32 but not 4. Expanded TCRs formed significantly more large CDR3 similarity clusters than pre-sensitization or healthy control sets, consistent with antigen-driven responses. Because all patients had alopecia, a presumed autoimmune disease, the immune response of the patients might differ from that of healthy individuals. After repeated subsampling, the strength of the expansion versus patch-test correlation and the threshold at which it became significant changed. No change with DPC sensitization was found in the number of TCRs above 1 in 1000 frequency, and no evidence of global repertoire structure alterations was found.

This clonotype showed up just a few times. The antigen it binds to is not known. Base qualities were left out, and no much larger clone turns up one base away. The library was made by RACE. Sequencing was performed on a NextSeq 500. Library preparation attached unique molecular identifiers to individual cDNA molecules for quantitative, reproducible TCR counting. For every blood RNA sample, sequencing covered both the TCR alpha and TCR beta chains. On the authors' methods: Samples had a median of roughly 100,000 TCRs, with a range from about 20,000 to 690,600. V, J and CDR3 annotation of the TCR reads was carried out using the Decombinator software suite. For PS versus PT1 abundance plots, all samples were subsampled to the same number of TCRs (28,000). Expanded TCRs were defined as absent before sensitization and observed at least eight times at the 2-week time point. TCRdb reran the public reads through fastp at Q25 and MiXCR, keeping productive beta chains. A single entry per CDR3 protein holds the most common genes and DNA from its merged rows. What appears here as the V and J calls and clone size reflects TCRdb's work, not the paper's. Recorded for this sample are approximately 260,000 distinct CDR3 sequences; 8.6% of them occurred a single time. The top ten clones comprise 2% to 2.5% of the sample.

The time point label of this sample denotes: pre-sensitization, week 0. The label giving this sample's treatment or condition can be read as: therapeutic diphenylcyclopropenone sensitization with weekly scalp DPC. At each patch-test visit, blood was drawn before the patch test was applied. Patients were considered eligible if aged 18 to 70, diagnosed with alopecia and deemed suitable for DPC therapy, and patients were excluded if pregnant. Total RNA was isolated from unfractionated whole blood collected in Tempus Blood RNA tubes. This TCR was sampled from a woman between 40 and 50 years old with alopecia areata. Some clones in this sample may be carry-over from other donors' samples. The sample here was whole blood, taken in connection with sensitization to the hapten diphenylcyclopropenone (DPC).

The sequenced DNA is TGTGCCAGCAGCTTGAGGAGCGGGACCCACTCAGATACGCAGTATTTT. Its protein product is CASSLRSGTHSDTQYF. Recombination connected TRBV5-6 to TRBJ2-3, and 7 junctional nucleotides match TRBD2. CDR1 and CDR2, looked up from the germline V gene, are SGHDT and YYEEEE. From the cysteine up to the phenylalanine, the CDR3 has a length of 16 residues. Of the read, only the CDR3 DNA is kept; its 48 bases are in frame from base 1. V is pruned by 1 base and J by 4 bases, leaving 9 bases of the junction without a gene match.